These 21 T cell receptor beta chains were all obtained from the same sample, sequenced in a study of blood T cell repertoires in COVID-19. Sequencing was performed with immunoSEQ multiplex PCR; in TCRdb, only in-frame clones are kept and a portion is missing. Here the sample spans under 150,000 clones, around 84% being singletons. The material sequenced was PBMCs or T cells enriched from blood (not recorded which). These receptor sequences come from a woman in her forties or fifties who had been exposed to COVID-19.

V and J are TRBV6-5 and TRBJ2-1; 9 bases agree with TRBD2. The CDR3 length is 15 residues. Trimming took 6 bases from V and 10 from J; bases not matched to a gene: 13. CDR1 is MNHEY, CDR2 SVGAGI, per germline. CDR3: CASSPGLARFGEQFF. In nucleotides, the CDR3 is TGTGCCAGCAGCCCGGGACTAGCTCGATTTGGGGAGCAGTTCTTC.

The V and J genes are TRBV7-9 and TRBJ2-1, with 8 bases that match TRBD1. The CDR3 is made up of 17 amino acids. The V and J ends lost 5 bases and 4 bases, in that order; junction bases with no gene match: 13. The germline V gene has CDR1 SEHNR and CDR2 FQNEAQ (reference sequence). This CDR3 reads CASSPPFRDRLYNEQFF. In DNA form, the CDR3 reads TGTGCCAGCAGCCCGCCCTTCCGGGACAGGCTATACAATGAGCAGTTCTTC.

For the CDR3, the DNA is TGTGCCAGCAGCTGGGACTTGTTAGTAGATACGCAGTATTTT. It encodes CASSWDLLVDTQYF. The chain combines TRBV6-2 or TRBV6-3 with TRBJ2-3, with D perhaps matching TRBD2 (6 bases). Germline assignment: CDR1 MNHEY and CDR2 SVGEGT. V was cut by 6 bases and J by 5 bases, with 15 bases left in between. The CDR3 totals 14 residues.

The rearrangement uses TRBV6-5 and TRBJ2-7; D is unresolved. Germline CDR1 MNHEY, CDR2 SVGAGI. Trimming pared 7 bases from V and 3 bases from J, leaving 10 bases between. This CDR3 spans 12 amino acids. CDR3 loop: CASTSGIYEQYF. The CDR3 nucleotides are TGTGCCAGCACCTCAGGTATCTACGAGCAGTACTTC.

This chain uses TRBV7-3 with TRBJ2-3; 7 nucleotides line up with TRBD1. The CDR3 runs to 16 residues. The ends lost 5 bases at V and 2 bases at J; junction bases unmatched: 10. The germline V gene has CDR1 SGHTA and CDR2 FQGTGA. The CDR3 nucleotides read TGTGCCAGCAGCCTCGACCGGGACAGAAACACAGATACGCAGTATTTT. Its translation is CASSLDRDRNTDTQYF.

The chain combines TRBV5-1 with TRBJ1-1, with 8 bases identical to TRBD1. From germline, CDR1 is SGHRS and CDR2 YFSETQ. This CDR3 has 15 residues. After removal of 3 bases from V and 2 bases from J, the junction contained 6 bases not matched to a gene. CDR3 region: CASSSTGTGNTEAFF. CDR3 coding DNA: TGCGCCAGCAGCTCAACCGGGACAGGTAACACTGAAGCTTTCTTT. The full variable domain, rest sourced from reference TRBV5-1 and TRBJ1-1, is KAGVTQTPRYLIKTRGQQVTLSCSPISGHRSVSWYQQTPGQGLQFLFEYFSETQRNKGNFPGRFSGRQFSNSRSEMNVSTLELGDSALYLCASSSTGTGNTEAFFGQGTRLTVV.

The rearrangement uses TRBV29-1 and TRBJ2-7; tentative D call: TRBD2 (5 bases). CDR1 and CDR2 from the germline V gene are SQVTM and ANQGSEA. V lost 4 bases and J lost 3, with 22 bases in between. The CDR3 spans 16 residues. CDR3 residues: CSVGEQDRRWVYEQYF. As DNA, the CDR3 is TGCAGCGTTGGGGAGCAGGATAGGAGATGGGTCTACGAGCAGTACTTC.

J is TRBJ1-4 and V is TRBV7-9; D is perhaps TRBD1 (6 bases). CDR1 is SEHNR, CDR2 FQNEAQ, per germline (reference sequence). V lost 5 bases, J lost 14 bases, and 15 bases lay in between. The CDR3 sequence is 12 residues long. The CDR3 reads CASSRETGGLFF. The CDR3, as DNA: TGTGCCAGCAGCCGAGAGACAGGTGGCCTGTTTTTT.

The V call is TRBV7-3, the J call TRBJ2-2; TRBD1 agrees at 8 bases. The V and J ends lost 1 base and 5 bases, in that order; junction bases with no gene match: 6. This CDR3 region has 16 residues. Germline V gene lookup returns CDR1 SGHTA and CDR2 FQGTGA. This CDR3 is CASSLKPRTGTGELFF. For the CDR3, the DNA is TGTGCCAGCAGCTTAAAACCGCGGACAGGGACCGGGGAGCTGTTTTTT.

The rearrangement links TRBV18 to TRBJ2-7; D is undetermined. The ends were cut back, 3 bases at V and 6 bases at J, with 9 bases in the middle. The germline gives CDR1 KGHSH, CDR2 LQKENI. The CDR3 contains 12 residues. Here the CDR3 reads CASSPRLFEQYF. CDR3 coding DNA: TGTGCCAGCTCACCCAGACTTTTCGAGCAGTACTTC.

The chain has TRBV30 and TRBJ2-1, with TRBD1 matching 7 bases. V trimming: 3 bases; J trimming: 6 bases; junction bases outside the gene matches: 14. CDR1 and CDR2 (germline): GTSNPN, SVGIG (reference sequence). CDR3 length: 16 residues. CDR3 DNA: TGTGCCTGGAGCCCAGTGGGGCAGGGGGTAGCCAATGAGCAGTTCTTC. Its protein product is CAWSPVGQGVANEQFF.

This clone has a count of ten or more. This rearrangement joins TRBV6-1 to TRBJ1-1; D is ambiguous. CDR1 MNHNS and CDR2 SASEGT come from the germline V gene. The V gene lost 0 bases and the J gene lost 5 bases, with 13 bases spanning the gap. This CDR3 comprises 15 residues. The DNA for the CDR3 is TGTGCCAGCAGTGAAGCGCGCCCTCCGGGTACTGAAGCTTTCTTT. Amino acids: CASSEARPPGTEAFF.

The chain combines TRBV4-3 with TRBJ1-6, with no clear D. From germline, CDR1 is LGHNA and CDR2 YSLEER. This CDR3 has 14 amino acids. V lost 2 bases and J 13 bases, leaving 15 bases between the germline ends. The CDR3 region is CASSQNSDSTPLHF. The CDR3 DNA sequence: TGCGCCAGCAGCCAAAACTCCGACTCGACGCCCCTCCACTTT.

The V and J genes are TRBV5-1 and TRBJ1-1; D is unclear. The CDR3 loop spans 12 amino acids. CDR1 is SGHRS, CDR2 YFSETQ, per germline. V lost 2 bases and J 8 bases, leaving 10 bases between the germline ends. In DNA, the CDR3 is TGCGCCAGCAGCTTTACATCCGGGGAAGCTTTCTTT. Protein sequence: CASSFTSGEAFF.

The count of this clone is one. The chain links TRBV4-3 to TRBJ1-1; D is perhaps TRBD1 (5 bases). CDR3 length equals 16 residues. Germline V gives CDR1 LGHNA, CDR2 YSLEER. The V end was cut by 0 bases, the J end by 6 bases, with 17 bases between. CDR3 sequence (DNA): TGCGCCAGCAGCCAAGATGGACAAGGGGCCAAGGCTGAAGCTTTCTTT. Protein: CASSQDGQGAKAEAFF.

The chain couples TRBV6-6 to TRBJ2-5; D possibly corresponds to TRBD1 (6 bases). Trimming cost V 6 bases and J 5 bases, with 13 bases left between them. The CDR3 extends over 13 amino acids. Germline loops: CDR1 MNHNY, CDR2 SVGAGI (reference sequence). The CDR3 bases are TGTGCCAGCAGACAGACAGGTCTGGAGACCCAGTACTTC. Its protein product is CASRQTGLETQYF.

This sequence joins TRBV7-2 and TRBJ2-4, with D possibly TRBD1 on 6 matching bases. Trimming took off 5 bases at V and 6 bases at J, with 17 bases between the two ends. CDR1 and CDR2 (germline): SGHTA, FQGNSA. This CDR3 has 15 residues. The CDR3: CASSRGGRATNIQYF. The CDR3 coding sequence is TGTGCCAGCAGCCGTGGGGGCAGGGCTACAAACATTCAGTACTTC.

This chain uses TRBV4-1 with TRBJ1-2; 8 bases are a match to TRBD1. Germline loops: CDR1 MGHRA, CDR2 YSYEKL. With 1 base clipped from V and 7 bases from J, the junction kept 8 bases outside the gene matches. The CDR3 extends over 15 amino acids. CDR3 region: CASSQGNQGASGYTF. DNA of the CDR3: TGCGCCAGCAGCCAAGGAAACCAGGGGGCAAGTGGCTACACCTTC.

The rearrangement links TRBV5-4 to TRBJ2-2, with D possibly being TRBD2 (7 bases). Germline V gene data show CDR1 as SGHNT and CDR2 as YYREEE (reference sequence). V was clipped by 3 bases and J by 6 bases, with 18 bases between them. There are 16 residues in the CDR3. The CDR3 reads CASSSAGAPLAGELFF. The CDR3 bases are TGTGCCAGCAGCTCCGCGGGGGCCCCTCTCGCCGGGGAGCTGTTTTTT.

This clone was observed once. The V gene is TRBV10-2, the J gene TRBJ2-2; maybe TRBD1 (5 bases). The CDR3 has 12 residues. The V and J ends lost 8 bases and 4 bases respectively, with 8 bases between them. In germline, CDR1 is WSHSY, CDR2 SAAADI. In DNA, the CDR3 is TGCGCCAGCCAGGGTTCCACCGGGGAGCTGTTTTTT. Its protein is CASQGSTGELFF.

This chain links TRBV11-2 with TRBJ1-1; no firm D call. The V and J ends lost 0 bases and 8 bases respectively, with 7 bases between them. The CDR3 has 12 residues. Germline V gene lookup returns CDR1 SGHAT and CDR2 FQNNGV. CDR3 sequence (DNA): TGTGCCAGCAGCTTAGAGGGGAGGGAAGCTTTCTTT. It codes for CASSLEGREAFF.